This T cell receptor beta chain was documented in a study of T cell responses to AZD1222 COVID-19 vaccine (dated by TCRdb to about 2021). In terms of the full investigation: AZD1222 recipients given second doses at about 4 weeks or at about 12 weeks were pooled, since spike-specific TCR depth and breadth were not found to differ between the two schedules. A total of just over 230 trial participants underwent TCR sequencing, of whom 200 to 220 received two doses of AZD1222 and some 26 received two doses of the MenACWY control vaccine. Enrollment into the trials was organized by age into subgroups of 18-55, 56-69 and 70-plus years, and those subgroups contained roughly 150, 30 and 60 TCR-sequenced participants, respectively. The investigation overall reported the following: The 56-69-year group was small, and its depth increase did not reach significance, likely because of low power. Participants were mostly white British and included more females than males, and it was suggested by the authors that clonal diversity may have been underestimated. The whole spike protein was spanned by vaccine-associated CD4 TCRs, and dominant responses were seen in regions 160-218 and 743-854. After two AZD1222 doses, spike-specific TCR breadth and depth were significantly higher than at day 0 and than in MenACWY recipients. Epitopes outside the regions mutated in the B.1.351 and B.1.1.7 variants were reportedly recognized by nearly half of the unique spike-specific TCRs. Conclusions about previously exposed vaccinees are limited, since just 6 or 7 AZD1222 recipients were seropositive for SARS-CoV-2 at baseline. Because no samples from the day 14 peak response were available, repertoires could be characterized only after the peak T cell response.

The CDR3 regions of human TCRbeta chains were analyzed by immunosequencing. On the authors' methods: Repertoire TCRs were checked for matches against a reference library of SARS-CoV-2-specific TCRs that had been generated using the MIRA antigen-specificity platform. Breadth was defined as the fraction of unique TCRs that were SARS-CoV-2-associated, and depth was defined as the fraction of total T cells that were SARS-CoV-2-associated. Using the MIRA data, every spike-specific TCR was mapped to the spike region that the TCR reacted to and assigned to either a CD4 or a CD8 class. Log10-transformed breadth and depth values were compared by one-way ANOVA with Sidak's multiple comparisons tests. Entries here come from immuneACCESS through TCRdb and include only in-frame sequences with V and J called. Some clones fail to appear in such tables; in the studies checked, an unresolved V gene covers under half of the shortfall, and the cause of the remainder is unknown. The V and J calls and clone size are taken from that table; D and trimming were inferred from the DNA. The sample profile shows 150,000 or so clones; 80% to 90% of them were found once. Around 5% of the sample is in the top ten clones.

This clone was seen only once. This receptor's antigen is unknown. No much larger clone is present one base from it, and per-base qualities are unavailable. The CDR3 runs 13 residues from the cysteine to the phenylalanine. Here the CDR3 DNA is all that survives: 39 bases in frame from base 1. Via the germline V gene (reference sequence), CDR1 is MNHEY and CDR2 SMNVEV. V and J lose 3 bases and 8 bases, and a span of 10 bases separates them. According to the study, the label for this sample's time point signals: baseline before first vaccination. The vaccinee samples were drawn from two UK trials, COV001 and COV002, one of which was a single-blind randomized controlled phase 2/3 trial testing AZD1222 (ChAdOx1 nCoV-19) in healthy adults. For TCRbeta chain sequencing, PBMC samples from trial participants were taken at day 0 and at day 28 after the second dose.

The clonotype was recovered from an adult in good health. The receptor chain draws on TRBV27 and TRBJ1-4; there is no confident call for the D gene. The source was peripheral blood, collected on day 0 of AZD1222 vaccination. The CDR3 region: CASSFRGREKLFF. The sequenced DNA is TGTGCCAGCAGTTTCCGCGGTCGAGAAAAACTGTTTTTT.